This TCR beta chain was identified during a study of blood T cell repertoires in COVID-19. Study overall: Sites in the United States, Italy and Spain provided acute and convalescent COVID-19 samples. T cells, B-cell-depleted T cells, or PBMCs supplied cDNA or gDNA.

Authors' data handling: Amplified reference gene primers provided the basis for estimating nucleated cell counts. Some clones are missing from TCRdb's copy, which holds only in-frame ones; the method was immunoSEQ multiplex PCR. For V, J and clone size, that table is used; D and trimming come from the DNA. The sample records around 70,000 clones, 91% being singletons. This clone was seen only once. The TCR comes from a human donor in a cohort sampled during active COVID-19. The source material was peripheral blood.

The CDR3 spells CASSLGDRVAGELFF. The CDR3 coding sequence is TGTGCCAGCAGCTTAGGGGACAGGGTCGCCGGGGAGCTGTTTTTT. V is TRBV7-9 and J is TRBJ2-2, with TRBD1 identical over 9 bases. Per germline, CDR1 SEHNR and CDR2 FQNEAQ (reference sequence). Trimming cost V 1 base and J 6 bases; bases outside gene matches: 3. This CDR3 is 15 amino acids long.